Each of the 27 T cell receptor beta chains below was sequenced from the same sample in a study of T cell responses to AZD1222 COVID-19 vaccine. Only in-frame clones appear in the TCRdb table, and some are missing; sequencing was by immunoSEQ multiplex PCR. The table includes over 100,000 clones, 88% detected once. Here the sequenced sample was peripheral blood, taken on day 0 of MenACWY control vaccination. Every receptor here comes from an adult in good health.

This chain uses TRBV28 with TRBJ1-5; 10 nucleotides line up with TRBD1. This CDR3 region has 19 residues. V shed 6 bases and J 3 bases; nucleotides not matched to a gene: 17. Germline loops: CDR1 MDHEN, CDR2 SYDVKM. The DNA for the CDR3 is TGTGCCAGCAGCAGCGATTGGGACAGGGGAGAGGTAAACAATCAGCCCCAGCATTTT. This encodes CASSSDWDRGEVNNQPQHF.

J is TRBJ1-1 and V is TRBV3-1 (or the pseudogene TRBV3-2); D is possibly TRBD1 (6 bases). Trimming stripped 0 bases from V and 5 bases from J, with 13 bases between. The CDR3 runs to 15 residues. Germline V CDR1 and CDR2: LGHDT, YNNKEL (reference sequence). The CDR3 sequence is CASSQDIRGGTEAFF. As DNA, the CDR3 is TGTGCCAGCAGCCAAGATATCAGGGGAGGAACTGAAGCTTTCTTT.

The chain recombines TRBV18 with TRBJ1-1; no definite D call. The germline V and J ends were trimmed by 6 bases and 1 base, with 3 bases remaining between them. The CDR3 covers 11 residues. The germline V gene encodes CDR1 KGHSH and CDR2 LQKENI. CDR3 residues: CASSPNTEAFF. The DNA for the CDR3 is TGTGCCAGCTCCCCGAACACTGAAGCTTTCTTT. The full variable domain, with the rest looked up from reference TRBV18 and TRBJ1-1, is NAGVMQNPRHLVRRRGQEARLRCSPMKGHSHVYWYRQLPEEGLKFMVYLQKENIIDESGMPKERFSAEFPKEGPSILRIQQVVRGDSAAYFCASSPNTEAFFGQGTRLTVV.

The chain couples TRBV7-3 to TRBJ2-7; D unclear. Germline loops: CDR1 SGHTA, CDR2 FQGTGA. Between the trimmed V and J ends, which lost 6 bases and 3 bases, there was a span of 15 bases. The CDR3 is made up of 14 amino acids. DNA of the CDR3: TGTGCCAGCAGAGCGTCCGGGTCCCACTACGAGCAGTACTTC. Translated: CASRASGSHYEQYF.

The chain carries TRBV19 and TRBJ1-2, with 8 bases that match TRBD1. The trim removed 3 bases at V and 4 bases at J, leaving 16 bases unmatched. The CDR3 sequence is 18 residues long. Per the germline V gene, CDR1 is LNHDA and CDR2 is SQIVND (reference sequence). CDR3 in DNA: TGTGCCAGTAGTATCGCCATTTGGGCAGGGGGCCGGCCCTATGGCTACACCTTC. Protein product: CASSIAIWAGGRPYGYTF.

The chain recombines TRBV6-5 with TRBJ2-5, with D possibly TRBD2 on 6 matching bases. The CDR3 extends over 15 amino acids. Trimming removed 7 bases from V and 2 bases from J, with 17 bases in between. The germline gives CDR1 MNHEY, CDR2 SVGAGI. This CDR3 is CASTHASEGQETQYF. The CDR3, as DNA: TGTGCCAGCACCCACGCTAGCGAGGGGCAAGAGACCCAGTACTTC.

The chain carries TRBV5-1 and TRBJ2-1; D unresolved. This CDR3 is 16 amino acids long. Germline CDR1 SGHRS, CDR2 YFSETQ. Trimming cost V 0 bases and J 1 base, with 11 bases left between them. The CDR3 loop reads CASSLVSGMSYNEQFF. The CDR3 coding sequence is TGCGCCAGCAGCTTGGTTAGTGGGATGTCCTACAATGAGCAGTTCTTC.

V gene TRBV29-1 combines with J gene TRBJ2-5; no clear D gene. From germline, CDR1 is SQVTM and CDR2 ANQGSEA. Trimming stripped 4 bases from V and 3 bases from J, with 6 bases between. The CDR3 is 11 amino acids. CDR3: CSVAGEETQYF. The CDR3 DNA sequence: TGCAGCGTTGCTGGGGAAGAGACCCAGTACTTC.

V is TRBV19 and J is TRBJ2-1; D is ambiguous. The CDR3 has 15 residues. The germline V gene encodes CDR1 LNHDA and CDR2 SQIVND (reference sequence). The V gene lost 3 bases and the J gene lost 2 bases, with 11 bases spanning the gap. CDR3 DNA: TGTGCCAGTAGTATCTCCAGCCAGGCCTACAATGAGCAGTTCTTC. As protein: CASSISSQAYNEQFF.

The J gene is TRBJ1-1, the V gene TRBV6-5; TRBD1 might be the D (6 bases). V lost 8 bases and J lost 4, with 17 bases in between. This CDR3 spans 14 amino acids. Germline V lookup: CDR1 MNHEY, CDR2 SVGAGI. CDR3 loop: CASHIWGAGTEAFF. In DNA, the CDR3 is TGTGCCAGCCACATTTGGGGGGCTGGCACTGAAGCTTTCTTT.

The genes are TRBV7-2 and TRBJ1-4, with D possibly TRBD1 on 6 matching bases. The CDR3 is 14 amino acids. Germline V lookup: CDR1 SGHTA, CDR2 FQGNSA. Trimming shortened V by 5 bases and J by 8 bases, and 15 bases separated the two germline ends. The CDR3 nucleotides read TGTGCCAGCAGCCCTTACAGGGTACGGGAAAAACTGTTTTTT. As protein: CASSPYRVREKLFF. Together with reference TRBV7-2 and TRBJ1-4, the CDR3 gives the full variable domain: GAGVSQSPSNKVTEKGKDVELRCDPISGHTALYWYRQSLGQGLEFLIYFQGNSAPDKSGLPSDRFSAERTGGSVSTLTIQRTQQEDSAVYLCASSPYRVREKLFFGSGTQLSVL.

The gene calls are TRBV6-4 and TRBJ2-7; D unclear. V was clipped by 6 bases and J by 5 bases, with 11 bases between them. In germline, CDR1 is MRHNA, CDR2 SNTAGT. This CDR3 has 12 residues. CDR3 sequence: CASSPILHEQYF. Written as DNA, the CDR3 is TGTGCCAGCAGCCCAATTTTGCACGAGCAGTACTTC.

The chain carries TRBV20-1 and TRBJ1-2; weak D call: TRBD1 (6 bases). The CDR3 consists of 11 residues. Germline-derived CDR1 and CDR2 are DFQATT and SNEGSKA (reference sequence). The V end was cut by 6 bases, the J end by 8 bases, with 13 bases between. The CDR3 coding sequence is TGCAGTGCCCGAGGGGACACGGGCTACACCTTC. Encoded protein: CSARGDTGYTF.

The V and J genes are TRBV4-3 and TRBJ2-1; 9 nucleotides line up with TRBD1. V dropped 5 bases and J dropped 8; count of bases not matched to a gene: 7. CDR1 LGHNA and CDR2 YSLEER come from the germline V gene. The CDR3 runs to 14 residues. The CDR3 loop is CASSSPGQGYEQFF. The DNA for the CDR3 is TGCGCCAGCAGCTCACCGGGACAGGGCTATGAGCAGTTCTTC.

The chain employs TRBV28 and TRBJ1-1, with D perhaps TRBD1 (5 bases). The CDR3 has 14 amino acids. The germline V gene has CDR1 MDHEN and CDR2 SYDVKM. Trimming pared 7 bases from V and 7 bases from J, leaving 19 bases between. Here the CDR3 DNA reads TGTGCCAGCACGATAGCGATTGTAAGGGGTGAAGCTTTCTTT. Translation gives CASTIAIVRGEAFF.

The rearrangement uses TRBV10-3 and TRBJ2-1; 10 bases are shared with TRBD2. Trimming cost V 1 base and J 10 bases; bases outside gene matches: 1. CDR1 ENHRY and CDR2 SYGVKD come from the germline V gene. CDR3 length: 13 residues. CDR3 sequence (DNA): TGTGCCATCAGTGAGTTGGGACTAGCGGAGCAGTTCTTC. It encodes CAISELGLAEQFF.

The genes are TRBV5-4 and TRBJ2-7, with 7 bases matching TRBD2. The CDR3 runs to 15 residues. Germline assignment: CDR1 SGHNT and CDR2 YYREEE (reference sequence). J gave up 1 base and V 4 bases, and 8 bases lay outside the gene matches. The CDR3 nucleotides read TGTGCCAGCAGCGGCCCTCGCGGGAGTTCCTACGAGCAGTACTTC. Protein product: CASSGPRGSSYEQYF.

V usage is TRBV9 and J usage is TRBJ2-1; D is undetermined. Germline CDR1 and CDR2: SGDLS and YYNGEE. This CDR3 spans 16 amino acids. V lost 0 bases, J lost 6 bases, and 16 bases lay in between. The CDR3 reads CASSVEGTPILNEQFF. The CDR3 nucleotides read TGTGCCAGCAGCGTAGAGGGAACCCCTATCCTCAATGAGCAGTTCTTC.

CDR3 bases: TGTGCCAGCAGCCCCGGGACAGCCCAAGAGACCCAGTACTTC. Amino acid sequence: CASSPGTAQETQYF. The chain combines TRBV9 with TRBJ2-5, with 7 bases aligning to TRBD1. V gave up 4 bases and J gave up 1 base; unmatched junction bases: 4. Looked up from germline, CDR1 is SGDLS and CDR2 is YYNGEE. There are 14 residues in the CDR3.

This clone was seen a single time. The CDR3 region is CASSITGREKLFF. The CDR3 DNA sequence: TGTGCCAGTAGTATCACAGGGAGGGAAAAACTGTTTTTT. V and J are TRBV19 and TRBJ1-4; tentatively, D is TRBD1 (6 bases). The V gene lost 3 bases and the J gene lost 8 bases, with 10 bases spanning the gap. The CDR3 covers 13 residues. In germline, CDR1 is LNHDA, CDR2 SQIVND (reference sequence).

The chain recombines TRBV4-1 with TRBJ2-7; 9 nucleotides match TRBD2. The CDR3 runs to 20 residues. V lost 1 base to trimming and J lost 4 bases; unmatched junction nucleotides: 20. Germline V gives CDR1 MGHRA, CDR2 YSYEKL. The CDR3 DNA reads as TGCGCCAGCAGCCAAGTCGACCTCGTGGGGGGCGGGAGGGCCGGTTACGAGCAGTACTTC. This gives the protein CASSQVDLVGGGRAGYEQYF.

V gene TRBV7-9 combines with J gene TRBJ2-3; 9 positions agree with TRBD2. Germline loops: CDR1 SEHNR, CDR2 FQNEAQ (reference sequence). The CDR3 has 15 amino acids. Unmatched junction bases numbered 2, after V lost 2 bases and J lost 2 bases. In DNA, the CDR3 is TGTGCCAGCAGCTTACTAGCGGGGTTCACAGATACGCAGTATTTT. As protein: CASSLLAGFTDTQYF.

The J gene is TRBJ2-5, the V gene TRBV28, with TRBD1 identical over 11 bases. The germline V gene encodes CDR1 MDHEN and CDR2 SYDVKM. The CDR3 spans 16 residues. V was pared by 4 bases and J by 1 base, with 5 bases of the junction left unmatched. CDR3 coding DNA: TGTGCCAGCAGTTCACCCGGGACAGGGGGCCAAGAGACCCAGTACTTC. Its protein product is CASSSPGTGGQETQYF. Looking up the rest from reference TRBV28 and TRBJ2-5 gives the full variable domain: DVKVTQSSRYLVKRTGEKVFLECVQDMDHENMFWYRQDPGLGLRLIYFSYDVKMKEKGDIPEGYSVSREKKERFSLILESASTNQTSMYLCASSSPGTGGQETQYFGPGTRLLVL.

The genes are TRBV27 and TRBJ1-3; the D is unclear. V lost 3 bases, J lost 0 bases, and 3 bases lay in between. This CDR3 spans 13 amino acids. CDR1 is MNHEY and CDR2 is SMNVEV in the germline V gene (reference sequence). In DNA form, the CDR3 reads TGTGCCAGCAGTTTGGGCTCTGGAAACACCATATATTTT. It codes for CASSLGSGNTIYF.

The chain uses TRBV7-6 and TRBJ2-1, with D perhaps matching TRBD2 (6 bases). Trimming took 4 bases from V and 3 from J, leaving 19 bases between them. Germline assignment: CDR1 SGHVS and CDR2 FNYEAQ. This CDR3 spans 17 amino acids. The CDR3 loop is CASSSPPPGVLYNEQFF. DNA of the CDR3: TGTGCCAGCAGCTCGCCCCCCCCGGGAGTACTCTACAATGAGCAGTTCTTC.

The chain has TRBV13 and TRBJ2-2; D unresolved. From germline, CDR1 is PRHDT and CDR2 FYEKMQ (reference sequence). The CDR3 is made up of 13 amino acids. V lost 2 bases to trimming and J lost 5 bases, with 6 bases between them. The CDR3, as DNA: TGTGCCAGCAGCTTAAGAGAAACCGGGGAGCTGTTTTTT. Its translation: CASSLRETGELFF.

This chain uses TRBV6-1 with TRBJ1-2; no clear D gene. Trimming stripped 3 bases from V and 5 bases from J, with 10 bases between. The CDR3 loop spans 13 amino acids. Germline V gene sequence: CDR1 MNHNS, CDR2 SASEGT. The CDR3 DNA reads as TGTGCCAGCAGTGATTCGGCAGGATATGGCTACACCTTC. Residues: CASSDSAGYGYTF.